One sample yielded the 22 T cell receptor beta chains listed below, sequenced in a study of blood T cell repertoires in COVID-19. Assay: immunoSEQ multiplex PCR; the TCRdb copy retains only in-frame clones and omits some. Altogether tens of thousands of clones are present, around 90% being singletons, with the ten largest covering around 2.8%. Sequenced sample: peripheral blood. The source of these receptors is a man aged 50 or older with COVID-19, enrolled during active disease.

CDR3 bases: TGTGCCAGCAGCCCTCGGACTAGCGGGGGGGCCGGAAACATTCAGTACTTC. Its protein is CASSPRTSGGAGNIQYF. V gene TRBV3-1 (or the pseudogene TRBV3-2) combines with J gene TRBJ2-4; TRBD2 matches at 15 bases. CDR3 length equals 17 residues. The germline V gene encodes CDR1 LGHDT and CDR2 YNNKEL (reference sequence). V shed 4 bases, J shed 6 bases, and the junction held 7 bases outside the gene matches.

This CDR3 reads CASSLFPSGGDNEQFF. The CDR3 coding sequence is TGTGCCAGCAGTTTATTTCCTAGCGGGGGAGACAATGAGCAGTTCTTC. V gene TRBV28 combines with J gene TRBJ2-1; 10 bases match TRBD2. The CDR3 has 16 amino acids. CDR1 MDHEN and CDR2 SYDVKM come from the germline V gene. J was trimmed by 5 bases and V by 1 base; bases with no gene match: 5.

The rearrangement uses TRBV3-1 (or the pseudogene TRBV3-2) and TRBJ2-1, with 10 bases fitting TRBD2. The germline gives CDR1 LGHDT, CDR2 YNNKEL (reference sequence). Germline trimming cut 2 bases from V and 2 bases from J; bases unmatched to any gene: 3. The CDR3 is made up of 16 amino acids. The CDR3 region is CASSQPGTSAYNEQFF. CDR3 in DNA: TGTGCCAGCAGCCAACCCGGGACTAGCGCCTACAATGAGCAGTTCTTC.

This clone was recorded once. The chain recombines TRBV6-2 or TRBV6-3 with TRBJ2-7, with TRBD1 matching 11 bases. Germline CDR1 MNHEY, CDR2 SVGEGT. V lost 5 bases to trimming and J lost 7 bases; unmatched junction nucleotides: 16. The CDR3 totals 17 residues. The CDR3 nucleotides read TGTGCCAGCAGTAGAGGACCCGAGGACAGGGGGCGAAGGGAGCAGTACTTC. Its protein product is CASSRGPEDRGRREQYF.

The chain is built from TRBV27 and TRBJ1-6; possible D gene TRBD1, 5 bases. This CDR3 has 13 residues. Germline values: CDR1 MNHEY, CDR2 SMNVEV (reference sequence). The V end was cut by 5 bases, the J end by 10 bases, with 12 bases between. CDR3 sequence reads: CASSLGGRSPLHF. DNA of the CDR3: TGTGCCAGCAGTCTGGGGGGACGCTCACCCCTCCACTTT.

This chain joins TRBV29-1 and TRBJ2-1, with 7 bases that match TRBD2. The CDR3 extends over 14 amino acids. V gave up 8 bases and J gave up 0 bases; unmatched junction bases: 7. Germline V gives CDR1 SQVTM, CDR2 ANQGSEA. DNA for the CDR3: TGCAGCTCCGAGCGGGGTACCTCCTACAATGAGCAGTTCTTC. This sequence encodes CSSERGTSYNEQFF.

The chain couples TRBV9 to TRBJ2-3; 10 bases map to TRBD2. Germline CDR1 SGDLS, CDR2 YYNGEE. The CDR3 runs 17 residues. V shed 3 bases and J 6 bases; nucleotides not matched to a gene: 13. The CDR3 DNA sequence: TGTGCCAGCAGCGCAGCCCCTGTTAGCGGGGGGCGGGATACGCAGTATTTT. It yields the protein CASSAAPVSGGRDTQYF.

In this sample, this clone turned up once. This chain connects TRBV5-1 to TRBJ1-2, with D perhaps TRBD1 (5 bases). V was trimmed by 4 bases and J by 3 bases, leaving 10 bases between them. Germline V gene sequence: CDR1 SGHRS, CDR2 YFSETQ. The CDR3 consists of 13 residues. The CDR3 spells CASSPDSYYGYTF. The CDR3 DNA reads TGCGCCAGCAGCCCAGACAGCTACTATGGCTACACCTTC.

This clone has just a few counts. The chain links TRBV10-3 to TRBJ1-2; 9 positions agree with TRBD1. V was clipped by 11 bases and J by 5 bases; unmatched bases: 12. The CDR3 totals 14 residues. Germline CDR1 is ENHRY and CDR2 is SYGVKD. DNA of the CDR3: TGTGCCCTAGGCTCCGGACAGGGGAAATATGGCTACACCTTC. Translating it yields CALGSGQGKYGYTF.

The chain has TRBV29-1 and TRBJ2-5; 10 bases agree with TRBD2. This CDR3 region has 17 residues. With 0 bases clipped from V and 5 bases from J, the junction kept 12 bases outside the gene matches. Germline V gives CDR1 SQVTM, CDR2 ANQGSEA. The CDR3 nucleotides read TGCAGCGTTGAAGACCGAACTAGCGGGACCTACATGGAGACCCAGTACTTC. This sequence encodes CSVEDRTSGTYMETQYF.

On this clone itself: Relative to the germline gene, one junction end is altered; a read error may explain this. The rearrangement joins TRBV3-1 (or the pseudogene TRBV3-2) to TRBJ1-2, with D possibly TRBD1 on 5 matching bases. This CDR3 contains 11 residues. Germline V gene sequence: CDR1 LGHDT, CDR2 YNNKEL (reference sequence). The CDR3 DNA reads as TGTGCCAGCAGCCAATTCGGACGGGGGTTCTTC. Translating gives CASSQFGRGFF.

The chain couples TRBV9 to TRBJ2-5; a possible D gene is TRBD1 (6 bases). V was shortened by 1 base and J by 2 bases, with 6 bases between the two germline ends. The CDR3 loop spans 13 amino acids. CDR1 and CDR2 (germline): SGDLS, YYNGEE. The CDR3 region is CASSVTGQETQYF. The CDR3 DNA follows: TGTGCCAGCAGCGTAACAGGGCAAGAGACCCAGTACTTC.

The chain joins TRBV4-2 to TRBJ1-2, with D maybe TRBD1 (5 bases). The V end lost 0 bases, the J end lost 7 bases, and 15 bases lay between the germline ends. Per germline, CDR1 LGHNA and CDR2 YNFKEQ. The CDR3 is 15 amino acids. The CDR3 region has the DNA TGTGCCAGCAGCCAAGAATATCGGGGGTTGAGTGGCTACACCTTC. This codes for CASSQEYRGLSGYTF.

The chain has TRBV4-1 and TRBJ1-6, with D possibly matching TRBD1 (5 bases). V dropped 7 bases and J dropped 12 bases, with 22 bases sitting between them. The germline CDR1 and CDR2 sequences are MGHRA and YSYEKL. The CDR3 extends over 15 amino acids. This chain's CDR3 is CASTSGGGAYGPLHF. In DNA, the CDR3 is TGCGCCAGCACCTCGGGGGGAGGGGCCTATGGACCCCTCCACTTT.

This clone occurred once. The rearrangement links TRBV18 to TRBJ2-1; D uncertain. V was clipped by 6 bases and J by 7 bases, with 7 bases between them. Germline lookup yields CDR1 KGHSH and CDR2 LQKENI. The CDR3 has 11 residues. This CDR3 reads CASSPGNEQFF. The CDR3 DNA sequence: TGTGCCAGCTCCCCCGGGAATGAGCAGTTCTTC.

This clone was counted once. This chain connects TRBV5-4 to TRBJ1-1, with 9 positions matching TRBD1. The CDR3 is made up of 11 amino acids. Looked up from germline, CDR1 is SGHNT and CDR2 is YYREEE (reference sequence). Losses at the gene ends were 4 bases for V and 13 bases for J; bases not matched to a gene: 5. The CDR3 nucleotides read TGTGCCAGCAGCACAGGGGGCCCTCTTTTCTTT. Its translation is CASSTGGPLFF.

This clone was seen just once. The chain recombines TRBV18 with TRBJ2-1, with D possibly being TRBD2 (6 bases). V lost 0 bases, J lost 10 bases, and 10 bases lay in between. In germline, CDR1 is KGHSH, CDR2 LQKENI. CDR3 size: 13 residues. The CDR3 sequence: CASSPPRGLEQFF. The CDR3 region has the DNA TGTGCCAGCTCACCACCGCGAGGACTAGAGCAGTTCTTC.

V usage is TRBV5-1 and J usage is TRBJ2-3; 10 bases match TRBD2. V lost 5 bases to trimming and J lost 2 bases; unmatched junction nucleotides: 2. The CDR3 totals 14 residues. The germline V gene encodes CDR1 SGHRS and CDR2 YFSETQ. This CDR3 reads CASSSGGHTDTQYF. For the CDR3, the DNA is TGCGCCAGCAGTAGCGGGGGGCACACAGATACGCAGTATTTT.

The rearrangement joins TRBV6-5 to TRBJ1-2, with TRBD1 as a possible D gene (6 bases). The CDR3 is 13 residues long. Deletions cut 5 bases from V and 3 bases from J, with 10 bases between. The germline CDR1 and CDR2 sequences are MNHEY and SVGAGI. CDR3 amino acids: CASSPGGHYGYTF. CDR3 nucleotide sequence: TGTGCCAGCAGTCCCGGGGGGCACTATGGCTACACCTTC.

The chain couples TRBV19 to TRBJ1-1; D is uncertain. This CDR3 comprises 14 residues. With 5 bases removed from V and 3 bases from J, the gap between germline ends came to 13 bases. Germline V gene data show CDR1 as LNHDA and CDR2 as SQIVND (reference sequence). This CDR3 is CASSPGRKDTEAFF. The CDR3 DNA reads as TGTGCCAGTAGTCCGGGGAGGAAGGACACTGAAGCTTTCTTT.

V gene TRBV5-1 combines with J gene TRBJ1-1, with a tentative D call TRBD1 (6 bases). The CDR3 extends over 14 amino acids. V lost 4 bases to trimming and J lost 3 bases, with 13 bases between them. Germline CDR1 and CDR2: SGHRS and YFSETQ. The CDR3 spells CASSATGRDTEAFF. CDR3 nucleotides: TGCGCCAGCAGCGCCACAGGGAGGGACACTGAAGCTTTCTTT.

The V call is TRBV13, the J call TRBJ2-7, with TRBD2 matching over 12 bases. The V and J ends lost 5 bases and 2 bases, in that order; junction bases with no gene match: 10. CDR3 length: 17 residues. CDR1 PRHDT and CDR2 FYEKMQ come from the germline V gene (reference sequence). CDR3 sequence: CASSPVSSGGGPYEQYF. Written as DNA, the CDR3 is TGTGCCAGCAGCCCAGTCTCTAGCGGGGGGGGACCCTACGAGCAGTACTTC.